This T cell receptor beta chain was profiled in a study of CD8+ T cells in alopecia areata. General study findings and limits: Scalp clonality, together with expanded CD8+ clones among the top 100, fell significantly with tofacitinib. Amid tofacitinib therapy, many expanded lesional clones stayed present in scalp and blood. As there was one nonresponder, how baseline CD8+ expansion relates to response remains uncertain.

In regard to this clone: Its antigen is as yet unknown.

Sequencing relied on a cDNA template that was reverse transcribed from extracted RNA. TCRdb's copy holds only in-frame clones and misses some; the assay was immunoSEQ multiplex PCR. This table has about 200,000 clones, 58% appearing once. CDR1 and CDR2 from the germline V gene are MDHEN and SYDVKM. The ends were cut back, 8 bases at V and 7 bases at J, with 15 bases in the middle. The CDR3 has 13 residues. Treatment described: oral pan-JAK inhibitor, 5-10 mg twice daily. The TCR originated in a human donor with alopecia areata. The input for sequencing was CD4+ T cells sorted from blood, taken at week 24, from a patient treated with tofacitinib. The genes are TRBV28 and TRBJ1-5; D is uncertain. DNA of the CDR3: TGTGCCAGCCGATGGGGTGTTGAACAGCCCCAGCATTTT. It yields the protein CASRWGVEQPQHF.